Given below is one T cell receptor beta chain in context. Its antigen is as yet unknown. With 0 bases removed from V and 5 bases from J, the gap between germline ends came to 13 bases. This CDR3 has 15 residues. Per germline, CDR1 LGHNA and CDR2 YSLEER. The CD8+ and CD4+ T cells were isolated magnetically using a negative isolation approach, whereas the TEMRA cells were enriched by FACS. RNA was extracted with the RNeasy kit, and a quantity of roughly 0.5 to 1 ug was reverse transcribed using random hexamers. TCRdb used MiXCR to reprocess the immunoSEQ multiplex PCR reads, holding one entry per CDR3 protein. The sample has about 75,000 distinct CDR3 sequences; 94% are singletons. The sample originates from a study of CD8 T cells in Susac syndrome. Study outcomes and limitations: Peak Susac CD8+ clonal expansion was seen in TEMRA cells and active patients.

The sequenced sample consisted of CD8+ T cells from PBMCs. The receptor comes from a human donor with Susac syndrome. The V call is TRBV4-3, the J call TRBJ2-5; D is possibly TRBD2 (6 bases). CDR3 residues: CASSQDPGGQETQYF. The CDR3 DNA sequence: TGCGCCAGCAGCCAAGATCCTGGAGGGCAGGAGACCCAGTACTTC.